Listed below are T cell receptor beta chains from one sample, sequenced in a study of Ad26.COV2.S vaccination and SARS-CoV-2 variants. Method: immunoSEQ multiplex PCR; TCRdb's copy keeps in-frame clones and lacks some. The repertoire consists of over 100,000 clones, with 60% to 85% occurring once and the leading ten covering approximately 15%. The sequencing used peripheral blood, collected after recovery from COVID-19. These receptors were collected from a human donor who had recovered from COVID-19. Each CDR3 is given without its conserved first and last residue. The order of the fields is clone size, V gene, J gene, CDR3 protein. A clone size is listed for some rows: how often the clone was seen (once, few, many), or a class if it is expanded.

NA	TRBV11-2	TRBJ2-3	ASSLGRVDTQY
NA	TRBV7-2	TRBJ2-7	ASSLLYGGAYEQY
NA	TRBV7-7	TRBJ2-3	ASSDSLDMTDTQY
NA	TRBV11-1	TRBJ1-4	ASSFRTNEKLF
once	TRBV6-5	TRBJ2-1	ASSRNRDGEQF
few	TRBV6-2/TRBV6-3	TRBJ2-1	ASSTSSYNEQF
NA	TRBV6-6	TRBJ1-6	ASSYNSPLH
NA	TRBV5-4	TRBJ2-7	ASRTGGAQSSYEQY
NA	TRBV20-1	TRBJ1-1	SATDRGRTDTEAF
NA	TRBV6-2/TRBV6-3	TRBJ2-3	ASSYSDSSPDTQY
NA	TRBV4-1	TRBJ2-3	ASSNPGQGSTDTQY
once	TRBV2	TRBJ1-2	ASRGTVPLWYT
NA	TRBV5-4	TRBJ2-7	ASSLGLAGAVYEQY
once	TRBV19	TRBJ1-5	ASSLQGDSNQPQH
NA	TRBV28	TRBJ1-1	ASSGGGLFERVTEAF
NA	TRBV12-3/TRBV12-4	TRBJ1-1	ASSTWTAAF
NA	TRBV6-6	TRBJ2-7	ASSLEGREQY
few	TRBV6-7	TRBJ1-2	ANARGYT
NA	TRBV29-1	TRBJ2-1	SVETPRASGNNEQF
NA	TRBV5-1	TRBJ2-2	ASSFGLAGDGELF
NA	TRBV6-6	TRBJ1-2	ASSYVQGDGYT
few	TRBV11-2	TRBJ2-5	ASSGEGGLAGVGTQY
NA	TRBV3-1/TRBV3-2	TRBJ2-1	ASSQWIPQRTRPSDEQF
few	TRBV11-2	TRBJ2-2	ASRAVGRGMDTGELF
NA	TRBV19	TRBJ1-6	ASSISDNYNSPLH